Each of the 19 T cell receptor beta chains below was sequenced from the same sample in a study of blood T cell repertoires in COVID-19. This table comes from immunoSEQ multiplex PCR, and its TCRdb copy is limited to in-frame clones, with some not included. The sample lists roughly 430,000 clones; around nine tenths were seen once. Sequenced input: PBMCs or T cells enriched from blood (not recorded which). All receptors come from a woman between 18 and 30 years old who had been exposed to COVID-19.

The CDR3 protein is CASSSPDRERWPNSYEQYF. CDR3 nucleotides: TGTGCCAGCAGCTCCCCGGACAGGGAGAGGTGGCCCAATTCCTACGAGCAGTACTTC. This chain joins TRBV7-9 and TRBJ2-7; 8 bases map to TRBD1. The germline CDR1 and CDR2 sequences are SEHNR and FQNEAQ (reference sequence). This CDR3 has 19 residues. V was pared by 4 bases and J by 1 base, with 18 bases of the junction left unmatched.

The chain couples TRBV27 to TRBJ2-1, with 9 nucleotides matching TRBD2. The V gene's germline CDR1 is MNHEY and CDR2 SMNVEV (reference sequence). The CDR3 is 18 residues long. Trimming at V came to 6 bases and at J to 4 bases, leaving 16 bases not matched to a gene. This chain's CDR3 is CASRPRAPTSGRYNEQFF. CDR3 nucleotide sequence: TGTGCCAGCAGGCCCCGAGCCCCCACTAGCGGGCGATACAATGAGCAGTTCTTC.

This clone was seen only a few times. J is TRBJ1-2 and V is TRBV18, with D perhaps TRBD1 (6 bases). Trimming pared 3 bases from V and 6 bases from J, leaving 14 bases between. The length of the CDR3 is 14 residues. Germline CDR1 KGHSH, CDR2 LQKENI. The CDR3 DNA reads TGTGCCAGCTCACCCAGGGGCCTTGCTGATGGCTACACCTTC. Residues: CASSPRGLADGYTF.

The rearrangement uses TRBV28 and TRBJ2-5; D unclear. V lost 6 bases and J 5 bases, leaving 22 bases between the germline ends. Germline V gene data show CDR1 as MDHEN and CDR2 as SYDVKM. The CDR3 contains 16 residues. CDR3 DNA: TGTGCCAGCAGCCCCCCGACCTCTAGGAGTTTGGAGACCCAGTACTTC. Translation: CASSPPTSRSLETQYF.

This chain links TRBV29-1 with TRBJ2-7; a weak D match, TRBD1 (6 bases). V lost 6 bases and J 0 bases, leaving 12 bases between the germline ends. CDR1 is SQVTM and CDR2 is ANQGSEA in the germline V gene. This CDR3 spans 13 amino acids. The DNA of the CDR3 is TGCAGCGTCCCAGGGGCGTCCTCCTACGAGCAGTACTTC. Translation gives CSVPGASSYEQYF.

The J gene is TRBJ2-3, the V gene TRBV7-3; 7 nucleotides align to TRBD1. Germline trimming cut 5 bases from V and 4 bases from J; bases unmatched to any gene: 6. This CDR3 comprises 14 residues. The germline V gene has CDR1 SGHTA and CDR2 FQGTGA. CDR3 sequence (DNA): TGTGCCAGCAGCACCGGGACAGTCCCAGATACGCAGTATTTT. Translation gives CASSTGTVPDTQYF.

Written as DNA, the CDR3 is TGTGCCAGCAGCTTGGGGCAGGGGGCGGTCACTGAAGCTTTCTTT. This codes for CASSLGQGAVTEAFF. The chain has TRBV5-5 and TRBJ1-1; 8 nucleotides align to TRBD1. V lost 0 bases and J lost 4; bases outside the gene matches: 5. The CDR3 extends over 15 amino acids. In germline, CDR1 is SGHKS, CDR2 YYEKEE (reference sequence). Full variable domain (missing parts from reference TRBV5-5 and TRBJ1-1): DAGVTQSPTHLIKTRGQQVTLRCSPISGHKSVSWYQQVLGQGPQFIFQYYEKEERGRGNFPDRFSARQFPNYSSELNVNALLLGDSALYLCASSLGQGAVTEAFFGQGTRLTVV.

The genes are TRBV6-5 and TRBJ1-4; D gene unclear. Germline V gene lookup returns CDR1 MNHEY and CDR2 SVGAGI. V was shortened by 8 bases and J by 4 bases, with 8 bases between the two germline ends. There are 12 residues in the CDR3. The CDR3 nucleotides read TGTGCCAGCTGCGGTCTTAATGAAAAACTGTTTTTT. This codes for CASCGLNEKLFF.

CDR3 sequence: CASSFSRGALHF. In nucleotides, the CDR3 is TGTGCCAGCAGTTTCTCCAGGGGGGCCCTCCACTTT. The genes are TRBV27 and TRBJ1-6, with 7 positions matching TRBD1. V gave up 3 bases and J gave up 14 bases; unmatched junction bases: 4. The CDR3 totals 12 residues. Germline V CDR1 and CDR2: MNHEY, SMNVEV (reference sequence).

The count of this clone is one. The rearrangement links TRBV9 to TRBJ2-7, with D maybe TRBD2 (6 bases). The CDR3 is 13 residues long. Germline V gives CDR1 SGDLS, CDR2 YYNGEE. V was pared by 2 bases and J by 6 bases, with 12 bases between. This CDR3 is CASSVGGSLEQYF. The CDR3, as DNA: TGTGCCAGCAGCGTGGGGGGTTCCCTCGAGCAGTACTTC.

CDR3 protein: CATSDYRGNTGELFF. The CDR3, as DNA: TGTGCCACCAGTGATTACAGGGGGAACACCGGGGAGCTGTTTTTT. V gene TRBV24-1 combines with J gene TRBJ2-2; 7 bases align to TRBD1. V was pared by 2 bases and J by 1 base, with 0 bases of the junction left unmatched. Germline CDR1 and CDR2: KGHDR and SFDVKD. The CDR3 is made up of 15 amino acids.

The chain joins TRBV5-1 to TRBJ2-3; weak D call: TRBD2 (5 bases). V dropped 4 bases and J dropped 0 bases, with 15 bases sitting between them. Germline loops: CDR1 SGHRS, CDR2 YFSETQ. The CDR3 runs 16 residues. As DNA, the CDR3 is TGCGCCAGCAGCCCCGGGGTCCTTACTAGCACAGATACGCAGTATTTT. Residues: CASSPGVLTSTDTQYF.

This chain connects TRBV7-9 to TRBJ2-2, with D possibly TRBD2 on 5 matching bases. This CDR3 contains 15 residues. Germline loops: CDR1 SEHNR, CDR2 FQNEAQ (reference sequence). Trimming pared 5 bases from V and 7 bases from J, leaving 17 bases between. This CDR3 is CASSKEAVAGGELFF. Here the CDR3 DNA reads TGTGCCAGCAGCAAAGAGGCCGTGGCGGGCGGGGAGCTGTTTTTT.

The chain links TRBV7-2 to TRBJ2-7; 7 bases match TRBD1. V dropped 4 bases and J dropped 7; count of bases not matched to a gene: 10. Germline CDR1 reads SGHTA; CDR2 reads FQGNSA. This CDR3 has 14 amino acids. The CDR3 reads CASSSTRQGREQYF. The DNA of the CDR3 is TGTGCCAGCAGCTCAACCCGACAGGGACGGGAGCAGTACTTC.

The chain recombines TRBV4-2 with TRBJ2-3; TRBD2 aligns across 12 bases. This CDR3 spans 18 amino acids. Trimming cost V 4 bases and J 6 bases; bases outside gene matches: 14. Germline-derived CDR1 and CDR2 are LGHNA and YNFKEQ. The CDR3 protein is CASSPRKETSGGWDTQYF. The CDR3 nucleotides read TGTGCCAGCAGCCCCCGAAAAGAGACTAGCGGGGGCTGGGATACGCAGTATTTT.

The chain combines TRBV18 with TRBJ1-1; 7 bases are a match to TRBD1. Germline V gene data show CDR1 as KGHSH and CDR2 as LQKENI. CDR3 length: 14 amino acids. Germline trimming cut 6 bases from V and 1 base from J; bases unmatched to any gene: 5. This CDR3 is CASSLGQQNTEAFF. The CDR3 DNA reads TGTGCCAGCTCCCTGGGACAGCAGAACACTGAAGCTTTCTTT.

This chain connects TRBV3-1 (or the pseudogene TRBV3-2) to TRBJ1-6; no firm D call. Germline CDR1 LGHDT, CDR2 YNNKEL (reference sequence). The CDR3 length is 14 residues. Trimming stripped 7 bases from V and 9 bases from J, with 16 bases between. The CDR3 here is CASTRHSDGSPLHF. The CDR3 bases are TGTGCCAGCACCCGACACAGTGATGGTTCACCCCTCCACTTT.

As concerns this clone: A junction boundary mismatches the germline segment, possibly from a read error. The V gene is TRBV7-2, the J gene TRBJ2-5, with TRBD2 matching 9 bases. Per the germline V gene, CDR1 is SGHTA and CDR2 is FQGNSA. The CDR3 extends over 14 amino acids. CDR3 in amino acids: CASTLAGAAETQYF. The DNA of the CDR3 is TGTGCCAGCACCTTAGCGGGAGCTGCAGAGACCCAGTACTTC.

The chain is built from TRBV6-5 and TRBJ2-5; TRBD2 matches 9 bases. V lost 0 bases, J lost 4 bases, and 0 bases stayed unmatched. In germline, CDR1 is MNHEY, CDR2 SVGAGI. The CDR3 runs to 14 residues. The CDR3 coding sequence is TGTGCCAGCAGTTACTCAGCGGGGGGAGAGACCCAGTACTTC. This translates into CASSYSAGGETQYF.